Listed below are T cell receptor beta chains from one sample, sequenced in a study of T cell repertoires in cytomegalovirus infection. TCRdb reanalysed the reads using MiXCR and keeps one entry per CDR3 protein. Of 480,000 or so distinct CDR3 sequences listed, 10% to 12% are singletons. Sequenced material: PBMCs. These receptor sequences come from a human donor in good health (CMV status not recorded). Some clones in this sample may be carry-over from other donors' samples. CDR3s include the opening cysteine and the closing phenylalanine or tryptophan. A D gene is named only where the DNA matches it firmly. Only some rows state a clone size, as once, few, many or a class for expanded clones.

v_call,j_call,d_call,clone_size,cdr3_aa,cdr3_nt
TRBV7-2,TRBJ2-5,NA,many,CASNHGAVETQYF,TGTGCCAGCAATCATGGGGCGGTAGAGACCCAGTACTTC
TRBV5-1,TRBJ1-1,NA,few,CASSLEDETEAFF,TGCGCCAGCAGCTTGGAAGACGAGACTGAAGCTTTCTTT
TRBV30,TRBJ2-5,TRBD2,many,CAWTGTGAGENYQETQYF,TGTGCCTGGACTGGGACTGGAGCGGGAGAGAACTACCAAGAGACCCAGTACTTC
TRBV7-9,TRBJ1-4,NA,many,CASTSVPGGEKLFF,TGTGCCAGCACCTCGGTCCCGGGGGGTGAAAAACTGTTTTTT
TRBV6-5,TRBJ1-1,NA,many,CASSFLTVLGTEAFF,TGTGCCAGCAGTTTTTTGACAGTCTTGGGGACTGAAGCTTTCTTT
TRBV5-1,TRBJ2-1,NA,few,CASSVDYPEYNEQFF,TGCGCCAGCAGCGTTGACTATCCGGAATACAATGAGCAGTTCTTC
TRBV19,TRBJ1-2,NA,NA,CASTPPGGYGYTF,TGTGCCAGTACTCCCCCCGGTGGCTATGGCTACACCTTC
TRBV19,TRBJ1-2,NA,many,CASSISPIRGRGGYTF,TGTGCCAGTAGTATAAGTCCCATTCGGGGGCGAGGAGGCTACACCTTC
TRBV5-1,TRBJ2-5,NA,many,CASSANGGPQETQYF,TGCGCCAGCAGCGCTAACGGAGGGCCCCAAGAGACCCAGTACTTC
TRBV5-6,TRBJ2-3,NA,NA,CASSLVDSTDTQYF,TGTGCCAGCAGCTTGGTAGATAGCACAGATACGCAGTATTTT
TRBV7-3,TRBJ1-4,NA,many,CASSLLGRAWVEKLFF,TGTGCCAGCAGCTTATTGGGAAGGGCGTGGGTTGAAAAACTGTTTTTT
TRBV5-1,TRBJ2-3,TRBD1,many,CASSATGVTDTQYF,TGCGCCAGCAGCGCAACAGGGGTCACAGATACGCAGTATTTT
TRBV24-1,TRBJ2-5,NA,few,CATSDLVAGAVETQYF,TGTGCCACCAGTGATTTGGTGGCAGGGGCGGTGGAGACCCAGTACTTC
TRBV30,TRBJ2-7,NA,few,CAWSPSSDEQYF,TGTGCCTGGAGTCCCTCTAGCGACGAGCAGTACTTC
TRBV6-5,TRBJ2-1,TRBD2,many,CASSYPSGGHHEQFF,TGTGCCAGCAGTTACCCTAGCGGGGGGCACCATGAGCAGTTCTTC
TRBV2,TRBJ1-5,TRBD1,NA,CASSEEQGYGNQPQHF,TGTGCCAGCAGCGAAGAACAGGGGTATGGCAATCAGCCCCAGCATTTT
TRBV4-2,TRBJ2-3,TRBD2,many,CASSQDLASGADTQYF,TGTGCCAGCAGCCAAGATTTGGCTAGCGGGGCAGATACGCAGTATTTT
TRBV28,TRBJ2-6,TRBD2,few,CASRPWGLAGDEANVLTF,TGTGCCAGCAGACCCTGGGGACTAGCGGGAGATGAGGCCAACGTCCTGACTTTC
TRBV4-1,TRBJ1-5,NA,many,CASSPLGLSYQPQHF,TGCGCCAGCAGCCCCCTCGGCCTGTCCTATCAGCCCCAGCATTTT
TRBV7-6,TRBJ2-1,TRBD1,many,CASSSSGTGGYNEQFF,TGTGCCAGCAGCTCCTCCGGGACAGGGGGCTACAATGAGCAGTTCTTC
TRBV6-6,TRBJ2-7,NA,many,CASSHGRGGEQYF,TGTGCCAGCAGTCACGGACGGGGCGGCGAGCAGTACTTC
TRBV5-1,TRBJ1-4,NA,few,CASSLETVNEKLFF,TGCGCCAGCAGCTTGGAGACAGTAAATGAAAAACTGTTTTTT
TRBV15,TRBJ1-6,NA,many,CATSRDRTAIPLHF,TGTGCCACCAGCAGAGATAGAACAGCGATACCCCTCCACTTT
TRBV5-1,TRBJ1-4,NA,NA,CASSGTVDEKLFF,TGCGCCAGCAGCGGGACCGTGGACGAAAAACTGTTTTTT
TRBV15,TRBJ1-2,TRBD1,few,CATSIRGQGLNYGYTF,TGTGCCACCAGCATCCGGGGACAGGGCCTTAACTATGGCTACACCTTC
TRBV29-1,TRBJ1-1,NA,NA,CSVEDLGVRTEAFF,TGCAGCGTTGAAGATCTAGGGGTTCGAACTGAAGCTTTCTTT
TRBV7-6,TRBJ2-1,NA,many,CASSEYSGTADEQFF,TGTGCCAGCAGCGAATATAGCGGGACAGCGGATGAGCAGTTCTTC
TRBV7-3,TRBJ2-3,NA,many,CASSVGGGGATDTQYF,TGTGCCAGCAGCGTTGGCGGAGGAGGGGCAACAGATACGCAGTATTTT
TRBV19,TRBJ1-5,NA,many,CASSIAFTGAPQHF,TGTGCCAGTAGTATCGCCTTTACAGGAGCGCCCCAGCATTTT
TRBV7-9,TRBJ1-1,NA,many,CASSRPGRRDLNTEAFF,TGTGCCAGCAGCCGACCGGGGAGGAGGGATCTGAACACTGAAGCTTTCTTT
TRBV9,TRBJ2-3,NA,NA,CASSVDGKSTDTRYF,TGTGCCAGCAGCGTAGACGGAAAAAGCACAGATACGCGGTATTTT
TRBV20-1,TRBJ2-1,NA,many,CSAIPIADHSYNEQFF,TGCAGTGCCATTCCAATAGCGGATCACTCCTACAATGAGCAGTTCTTC
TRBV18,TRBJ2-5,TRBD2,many,CASSPPGLAVETQYF,TGTGCCAGCTCACCACCGGGACTAGCAGTCGAGACCCAGTACTTC
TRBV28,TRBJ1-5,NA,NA,CASSSIRSLNQPQHF,TGTGCCAGCAGCTCGATCCGGAGTCTTAATCAGCCCCAGCATTTT
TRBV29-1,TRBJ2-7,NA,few,CSVEGKGGGHEQYF,TGCAGCGTTGAAGGGAAGGGGGGAGGCCACGAGCAGTACTTC